Listed here are 23 T cell receptor beta chains from one sample, sequenced in a study of T cells after yellow fever vaccination. TCRdb re-derived calls from the 5' RACE reads in MiXCR, one entry per CDR3 protein. Of roughly 170,000 distinct CDR3 sequences in the sample, roughly 6.4% were seen once. The sample here was CD4+ T cells sorted from PBMCs, taken on the day of the first yellow fever vaccination. The origin of the receptors is a man aged 18 to 35 who received the YFV17D yellow fever vaccine.

This clonotype was observed many times. The rearrangement joins TRBV6-2 or TRBV6-3 to TRBJ2-1; 9 bases agree with TRBD1. After removal of 6 bases from V and 8 bases from J, the junction contained 11 bases not matched to a gene. The CDR3 is made up of 15 amino acids. Germline V CDR1 and CDR2: MNHEY, SVGEGT. The CDR3, as DNA: TGTGCCAGCAGACCCGCCGGGACAGGGAACTATGAGCAGTTCTTC. It yields the protein CASRPAGTGNYEQFF.

This clonotype was counted many times. The chain carries TRBV18 and TRBJ2-1, with D possibly matching TRBD2 (6 bases). V was trimmed by 2 bases and J by 9 bases, leaving 17 bases between them. The germline V gene has CDR1 KGHSH and CDR2 LQKENI. CDR3 length: 15 amino acids. The CDR3 nucleotides are TGTGCCAGCTCACCATTCCGGGCGGAGGGAGGTGAGCAGTTCTTC. Translating it yields CASSPFRAEGGEQFF.

Ten or more counts support this clonotype. This sequence joins TRBV5-1 and TRBJ2-3; D remains ambiguous. Germline-derived CDR1 and CDR2 are SGHRS and YFSETQ. CDR3 length: 16 residues. Trimming shortened V by 7 bases and J by 6 bases, and 24 bases separated the two germline ends. The CDR3 DNA is TGCGCCAGCCGAATAACGACCGGATTAATCGTGGATACGCAGTATTTT. This translates into CASRITTGLIVDTQYF.

This clonotype was counted ten times or more. The genes are TRBV18 and TRBJ2-7; 10 bases match TRBD1. V lost 5 bases to trimming and J lost 3 bases; unmatched junction nucleotides: 7. CDR1 and CDR2 (germline): KGHSH, LQKENI. The CDR3 runs 15 residues. The CDR3 spells CASSSGQGTGYEQYV. Here the CDR3 DNA reads TGTGCCAGCTCATCGGGACAGGGGACGGGCTACGAGCAGTACGTC.

This clonotype was detected ten times or more. The gene calls are TRBV24-1 and TRBJ2-5; 10 bases agree with TRBD2. The CDR3 spans 16 residues. Germline assignment: CDR1 KGHDR and CDR2 SFDVKD. The V gene end was trimmed by 4 bases and the J gene end by 1 base; junction bases not matched to a gene: 5. The CDR3 region is CATSDFSGGLQETQYF. In DNA form, the CDR3 reads TGTGCCACCAGTGACTTTAGCGGGGGGCTCCAAGAGACCCAGTACTTC.

This clonotype was counted ten times or more. CDR3 coding DNA: TGTGCCAGCAGCTTAATCTCGAATAGCGGGGGGGCAAAGGATGAGCAGTTCTTC. This codes for CASSLISNSGGAKDEQFF. V and J are TRBV7-3 and TRBJ2-1; 11 bases agree with TRBD2. The V gene's germline CDR1 is SGHTA and CDR2 FQGTGA. This CDR3 region has 18 residues. With V trimmed by 1 base and J by 8 bases, 13 bases remained unmatched.

This clonotype was recorded many times. The rearrangement joins TRBV19 to TRBJ1-1; D is uncertain. The germline V and J ends were trimmed by 5 bases and 4 bases, with 14 bases remaining between them. This CDR3 is built from 14 residues. Germline V gives CDR1 LNHDA, CDR2 SQIVND (reference sequence). This CDR3 reads CASSPHIATTEAFF. The CDR3 DNA is TGTGCCAGTAGTCCGCACATAGCCACCACTGAAGCTTTCTTT.

This clonotype came up a few times. DNA of the CDR3: TGCAGTGCTAGGGGGGCCGGGACTAGAATACAAGAGACCCAGTACTTC. It encodes CSARGAGTRIQETQYF. V usage is TRBV20-1 and J usage is TRBJ2-5; the match to TRBD2 covers 8 bases. Germline CDR1 and CDR2: DFQATT and SNEGSKA (reference sequence). The junction had 11 bases not matched to a gene; V was cut back by 3 bases and J by 2 bases. The CDR3 sequence is 16 residues long.

This chain connects TRBV5-1 to TRBJ1-1; no clear D gene. V shed 0 bases and J shed 1 base, with 7 bases lying between them. The CDR3 is 14 amino acids. From germline, CDR1 is SGHRS and CDR2 YFSETQ. The DNA for the CDR3 is TGCGCCAGCAGCTTGGAGTCAGAGAACACTGAAGCTTTCTTT. Protein: CASSLESENTEAFF. Supplemented by reference TRBV5-1 and TRBJ1-1, the full variable domain reads KAGVTQTPRYLIKTRGQQVTLSCSPISGHRSVSWYQQTPGQGLQFLFEYFSETQRNKGNFPGRFSGRQFSNSRSEMNVSTLELGDSALYLCASSLESENTEAFFGQGTRLTVV.

In its sample, this clonotype was seen many times. The V and J genes are TRBV5-1 and TRBJ2-1, with TRBD2 matching 7 bases. The CDR3 length is 15 residues. Germline V gene data show CDR1 as SGHRS and CDR2 as YFSETQ. Germline trimming cut 3 bases from V and 2 bases from J; bases unmatched to any gene: 5. CDR3 DNA sequence: TGCGCCAGCAGCTCCCACGGGGGGACCTACAATGAGCAGTTCTTC. This translates into CASSSHGGTYNEQFF. Together with reference TRBV5-1 and TRBJ2-1, the CDR3 gives the full variable domain: KAGVTQTPRYLIKTRGQQVTLSCSPISGHRSVSWYQQTPGQGLQFLFEYFSETQRNKGNFPGRFSGRQFSNSRSEMNVSTLELGDSALYLCASSSHGGTYNEQFFGPGTRLTVL.

This clonotype was counted at least ten times. This sequence joins TRBV3-1 and TRBJ2-1; 8 bases line up with TRBD2. In germline, CDR1 is LGHDT, CDR2 YNNKEL (reference sequence). Losses at the gene ends were 4 bases for V and 4 bases for J; bases not matched to a gene: 6. This CDR3 region has 15 residues. CDR3 DNA: TGTGCCAGCAGCCCCTTAGCGGGGACGTACAATGAGCAGTTCTTC. It translates to CASSPLAGTYNEQFF.

This clonotype was detected once. A read error may be the cause here, since a much bigger clone is one base away. The chain uses TRBV5-1 and TRBJ2-2; 7 bases line up with TRBD1. This CDR3 has 15 residues. The V segment lost 8 bases and the J segment 1 base; nucleotides outside the gene matches: 8. Per the germline V gene, CDR1 is SGHRS and CDR2 is YFSETQ. The DNA of the CDR3 is TGCGCCAGAAGCCATGGGGACAGGAACACCGGGGAGCTGTTTTTT. Translated, it gives CARSHGDRNTGELFF.

This clonotype was counted a few times. V gene TRBV29-1 combines with J gene TRBJ2-1, with TRBD1 as a possible D gene (5 bases). V lost 8 bases and J 0 bases, leaving 14 bases between the germline ends. The germline CDR1 and CDR2 sequences are SQVTM and ANQGSEA. The CDR3 is 14 residues long. The CDR3 coding sequence is TGCAGCATTGCCCCCAGGGTCTCCTACAATGAGCAGTTCTTC. Encoded protein: CSIAPRVSYNEQFF.

In this sample, this clonotype turned up many times. The chain couples TRBV6-5 to TRBJ1-6; 7 positions agree with TRBD1. This CDR3 spans 12 amino acids. Germline V gene sequence: CDR1 MNHEY, CDR2 SVGAGI. The J segment lost 15 bases and the V segment lost 4 bases, leaving 6 bases of the junction unmatched. The CDR3 DNA reads as TGTGCCAGCAGTTCACAGGGGAGTCACCTCCACTTT. Its translation is CASSSQGSHLHF.

This chain joins TRBV20-1 and TRBJ2-5; 11 bases map to TRBD2. V lost 6 bases and J lost 0; bases outside the gene matches: 12. The CDR3 is 17 residues long. From germline, CDR1 is DFQATT and CDR2 SNEGSKA (reference sequence). This CDR3 is CSAPPSGGHWNQETQYF. CDR3 bases: TGCAGTGCGCCGCCTAGCGGGGGGCACTGGAACCAAGAGACCCAGTACTTC.

The V and J genes are TRBV4-2 and TRBJ2-3, with D hard to call. CDR1 is LGHNA, CDR2 YNFKEQ, per germline. V was pared by 3 bases and J by 0 bases, with 7 bases between. The CDR3 length is 14 residues. CDR3 amino acids: CASSQMESTDTQYF. As DNA, the CDR3 is TGTGCCAGCAGCCAGATGGAGAGCACAGATACGCAGTATTTT.

This clonotype was seen repeatedly, ten times or more. V usage is TRBV7-2 and J usage is TRBJ2-7, with D maybe TRBD2 (5 bases). The germline gives CDR1 SGHTA, CDR2 FQGNSA. V lost 1 base and J 5 bases, leaving 12 bases between the germline ends. This CDR3 comprises 14 residues. The CDR3 sequence is CASSLVGIRNEQYF. The CDR3 DNA is TGTGCCAGCAGCTTAGTCGGGATTCGCAACGAGCAGTACTTC. The variable domain in full, with the rest retrieved from reference TRBV7-2 and TRBJ2-7, is GAGVSQSPSNKVTEKGKDVELRCDPISGHTALYWYRQSLGQGLEFLIYFQGNSAPDKSGLPSDRFSAERTGGSVSTLTIQRTQQEDSAVYLCASSLVGIRNEQYFGPGTRLTVT.

The sample holds many counts of this clonotype. The rearrangement links TRBV7-2 to TRBJ2-3; D might be TRBD1 (6 bases). The CDR3 length is 14 residues. The ends were cut back, 0 bases at V and 2 bases at J, with 6 bases in the middle. Germline lookup yields CDR1 SGHTA and CDR2 FQGNSA. In DNA form, the CDR3 reads TGTGCCAGCAGCTTAGCGGGGGCCACAGATACGCAGTATTTT. Its protein product is CASSLAGATDTQYF.

This clonotype occurred many times. This chain connects TRBV5-1 to TRBJ2-3; 8 bases agree with TRBD2. Looked up from germline, CDR1 is SGHRS and CDR2 is YFSETQ. Unmatched junction bases numbered 4, after V lost 2 bases and J lost 2 bases. The CDR3 runs to 15 residues. The CDR3 DNA sequence: TGCGCCAGCAGCTTCCTAGCGGGCCCCACAGATACGCAGTATTTT. This translates into CASSFLAGPTDTQYF.

This sequence joins TRBV7-3 and TRBJ2-7; D is perhaps TRBD1 or TRBD2 (5 bases each). This CDR3 is 13 amino acids long. Germline V lookup: CDR1 SGHTA, CDR2 FQGTGA. Deletions cut 1 base from V and 2 bases from J, with 6 bases between. This CDR3 reads CASSLRGAYEQYV. For the CDR3, the DNA is TGTGCCAGCAGCTTAAGAGGGGCCTACGAGCAGTACGTC.

This clonotype was seen repeatedly, ten times or more. This chain uses TRBV4-2 with TRBJ2-5; 8 nucleotides match TRBD1. This CDR3 has 16 residues. The J segment lost 1 base and the V segment lost 4 bases, leaving 8 bases of the junction unmatched. Germline V gene lookup returns CDR1 LGHNA and CDR2 YNFKEQ. The CDR3 reads CASSPRGQAIQETQYF. The DNA of the CDR3 is TGTGCCAGCAGCCCGCGGGGACAGGCTATCCAAGAGACCCAGTACTTC.

This clonotype was counted only a few times. V gene TRBV5-1 combines with J gene TRBJ2-1; TRBD1 might be the D (6 bases). Trimming left V 2 bases short and J 12 bases short, with 18 bases between. This CDR3 comprises 14 residues. CDR1 and CDR2 from the germline V gene are SGHRS and YFSETQ. CDR3 in DNA: TGCGCCAGCAGCTTTCCGGGACACCAAAATCCGCAGTTCTTC. It yields the protein CASSFPGHQNPQFF.

The chain joins TRBV10-2 to TRBJ2-7; 10 bases align to TRBD1. This CDR3 has 15 amino acids. Germline CDR1 is WSHSY and CDR2 is SAAADI. The junction had 9 bases not matched to a gene; V was cut back by 10 bases and J by 0 bases. In DNA form, the CDR3 reads TGCGCCACCCGGACAGGGGGACTTAGCTCCTACGAGCAGTACTTC. Translating it yields CATRTGGLSSYEQYF.